This T cell receptor beta chain was sequenced during a study of T cells in Graves' hyperthyroidism and ophthalmopathy (dated by TCRdb to between 2018 and 2021). With regard to the full study: Peripheral blood was sampled at the time of initial diagnosis, prior to any treatment. A discovery cohort of about 100 patients, 43 with Graves' ophthalmopathy and about 58 with stable Graves' hyperthyroidism, was used to find distinguishing TCR V-J signatures. Whether ophthalmopathy could be predicted prospectively was tested in an independent validation cohort made up of fewer than 20 hyperthyroidism patients plus 17 patients who later progressed to ophthalmopathy. For training and testing, the approximately 97 patients in the discovery cohort were randomly divided in a 7:3 ratio. In addition, the study compared T-cell repertoires in thyroid tissue and in blood from roughly six Graves' hyperthyroidism patients. Once sampling was done, hyperthyroidism patients were given methimazole at a starting dose of 30 mg daily, whereas ophthalmopathy patients were given high-dose intravenous methylprednisolone. According to the paper, TCR Vbeta CDR3 sequencing was carried out on around 140 peripheral blood samples, which came from around 43 ophthalmopathy, under 80 hyperthyroidism and some 17 progressor patients.

The TCR beta CDR3 regions were amplified from RNA transcripts. For the first round of RT-PCR on the TCR CDR3, the HTBI primer set was used together with the Qiagen OneStep RT-PCR kit. Libraries were constructed in a second round of multiplex PCR, after which size selection and purification were performed. Paired-end sequencing of the libraries was performed with 100 bp reads on an Illumina HiSeq2000. On the authors' methods: SOAPnuke was used to process the raw data, removing reads that contained adapters or uncalled bases, had a mean Phred below 15, or lacked an exact match to the constant primer or identifier. COPE v1.2.5 was used to merge high-quality paired reads, and clonotypes were defined as unique nucleotide sequences. Clonotypes were aligned to IMGT TRBV, TRBD and TRBJ reference segments using MiTCR v1.1. The analysis was restricted to V-J combinations with a frequency above 0.0001, which together covered 98% to 99.2% of the repertoires. A TCS score was defined as the ratio of F50 (clonal expansion) to E x V (chaos), with BLOSUM62-based TCRdist applied between CDR3 peptides within each V-J. Welch's t-statistics and random forest reduced around 510 V-J features to roughly 13, which were used in a naive Bayes classifier (R e1071). TCRdb itself trimmed the public reads at Q25 with fastp, ran MiXCR and retained productive beta chains. Records with the same CDR3 protein are collapsed into one entry carrying the most frequent genes and DNA. TCRdb, rather than the study authors, made the V and J calls. Within this sample are about 360,000 distinct CDR3 sequences, with around a sixth of them counted one time only. Roughly 25% of the sample lies in the top ten.

This clonotype was observed a handful of times. Its antigen is unknown. No much larger clone is present one base from it, and per-base qualities are unavailable. The CDR3 starts with the cysteine, ends with the phenylalanine, and has 15 residues. This entry keeps only the CDR3 DNA: 45 bases, framed from base 1. Compared with germline, V lacks 5 bases and J lacks 5 bases; bases without a gene match: 7. The germline V gene gives CDR1 as SGHTA and CDR2 as FQGTGA. General conclusions and limits of the study: In cross-validation, a model built on a 13 V-J signature told ophthalmopathy apart from stable hyperthyroidism with roughly 87% sensitivity and around 84% specificity, and in testing the same model reached 80%/75%. In validation, progression to ophthalmopathy was predicted by the model with roughly 69% sensitivity and roughly 76% specificity, a median of approximately 6.5 months before onset. No statistical method was used to set the sample size in advance, and investigators knew the group allocation. Blood samples also contained most of the expanded thyroid clonotypes (frequency above 0.001), which suggests that blood repertoires may reflect thyroid immune responses.

The hyperthyroidism patients were between 18 and 65 years old and newly diagnosed, with a disease duration of less than 2 months. The study excluded patients with uncontrolled infections, other autoimmune diseases, pregnancy or lactation. Diagnoses were established on the basis of clinical symptoms, serum thyroxine and TRAb, thyroid ultrasound, and orbital computed tomography. For progressor patients, blood was drawn at the first diagnosis of hyperthyroidism, before any ophthalmopathy symptoms had appeared. Ficoll-Paque density gradient centrifugation was used to isolate PBMCs from around 10 ml of fresh peripheral blood. Progressor patients were initially diagnosed with Graves' hyperthyroidism and developed ophthalmopathy during follow-up. Total RNA was extracted using Trizol reagent, and RNA quality was assessed on an Agilent 2100 Bioanalyzer.

This receptor was taken from a woman younger than 30 with Graves' hyperthyroidism that later progressed to Graves' ophthalmopathy. The V and J genes are TRBV7-3 and TRBJ2-5; 11 bases in the middle match TRBD2. The sample taken for sequencing was blood. In nucleotide form, the sequence is TGTGCCAGCAGCACACTAGCGGGAGTGGCGGAGACCCAGTACTTC. This gives the protein CASSTLAGVAETQYF.